A selection of T cell receptor beta chains follows, all from one sample in a study of Ad26.COV2.S vaccination and SARS-CoV-2 variants. Libraries were prepared by immunoSEQ multiplex PCR; TCRdb keeps only in-frame clonotypes and omits some of them. Among around 400,000 clones listed, 83% were seen once. Here the sequenced sample was peripheral blood, taken in a trial of Ad26.COV2.S vaccine versus placebo. The source of these receptors is a person between 18 and 60 years old who received the Ad26.COV2.S COVID-19 vaccine or a placebo. Both conserved end residues are part of each CDR3. Fields, in order: J gene, clone size, D gene, V gene, CDR3 DNA, CDR3 protein. The D gene is left open where the match is weak. Not all rows give a size; the values are once, few, many and, for expanded clones, a class.

j_call: TRBJ2-4
clone_size: .
d_call: TRBD1
v_call: TRBV7-9
cdr3_nt: TGTGCCAGCAGTTCCGGGACAGGATTAAACATTCAGTACTTC
cdr3_aa: CASSSGTGLNIQYF

j_call: TRBJ1-1
clone_size: once
d_call: .
v_call: TRBV5-4
cdr3_nt: TGTGCCAGCAGCCCGGTCAGGGGTCATACTGAAGCTTTCTTT
cdr3_aa: CASSPVRGHTEAFF

j_call: TRBJ2-7
clone_size: .
d_call: .
v_call: TRBV7-2
cdr3_nt: TGTGCCAGCAGCTTAGTGGGCCGCTACGAGCAGTACTTC
cdr3_aa: CASSLVGRYEQYF

j_call: TRBJ1-1
clone_size: .
d_call: TRBD1
v_call: TRBV18
cdr3_nt: TGTGCCAGCTCCACCCTGGGACAGTACACTGAAGCTTTCTTT
cdr3_aa: CASSTLGQYTEAFF

j_call: TRBJ1-6
clone_size: .
d_call: .
v_call: TRBV7-3
cdr3_nt: TGTGCCAGCAGCTTGGGGGGCTCGGGCGGATCACCCCTCCACTTT
cdr3_aa: CASSLGGSGGSPLHF

j_call: TRBJ2-7
clone_size: .
d_call: .
v_call: TRBV19
cdr3_nt: TGTGCCAGTAGTATAGATAAGCGCTCTAGCGCCCCTTACGAGCAGTACTTC
cdr3_aa: CASSIDKRSSAPYEQYF

j_call: TRBJ2-5
clone_size: .
d_call: .
v_call: TRBV12-3/TRBV12-4
cdr3_nt: TGTGCCAGCAGTTTAGGTAGTGGGACCCAGTACTTC
cdr3_aa: CASSLGSGTQYF

j_call: TRBJ2-7
clone_size: .
d_call: .
v_call: TRBV11-3
cdr3_nt: TGTGCCAGCAGCTCCGGCCTCTACGAGCAGTACTTC
cdr3_aa: CASSSGLYEQYF

j_call: TRBJ1-1
clone_size: .
d_call: .
v_call: TRBV27
cdr3_nt: TGTGCCAGCAGTCTAACAGGGTACACTGAAGCTTTCTTT
cdr3_aa: CASSLTGYTEAFF

j_call: TRBJ2-1
clone_size: .
d_call: .
v_call: TRBV7-2
cdr3_nt: TGTGCCAGCAGCCGTGGACAGTTCAATGAGCAGTTCTTC
cdr3_aa: CASSRGQFNEQFF

j_call: TRBJ1-2
clone_size: .
d_call: .
v_call: TRBV9
cdr3_nt: TGTGCCAGCAGCGTAGCTCCGGGAGCCATTAACTATGGCTACACCTTC
cdr3_aa: CASSVAPGAINYGYTF

j_call: TRBJ1-5
clone_size: .
d_call: .
v_call: TRBV19
cdr3_nt: TGTGCCAGTAGTATACAGACCAGTCAGCCCCAGCATTTT
cdr3_aa: CASSIQTSQPQHF

j_call: TRBJ1-5
clone_size: .
d_call: .
v_call: TRBV12-5
cdr3_nt: TGTGCTAGTGGTTTGGACCAGGAGCCCCAGCATTTT
cdr3_aa: CASGLDQEPQHF

j_call: TRBJ1-1
clone_size: .
d_call: .
v_call: TRBV11-2
cdr3_nt: TGTGCCAGCAGCTTCGCAGGACAGCTGAACACTGAAGCTTTCTTT
cdr3_aa: CASSFAGQLNTEAFF

j_call: TRBJ1-2
clone_size: .
d_call: .
v_call: TRBV4-1
cdr3_nt: TGCGCCAGCAGCCACGAGCCCGGGCTCAACTATGGCTACACCTTC
cdr3_aa: CASSHEPGLNYGYTF

j_call: TRBJ1-3
clone_size: .
d_call: .
v_call: TRBV5-1
cdr3_nt: TGCGCCAGCAGCTTGGGAGGGGTGAACACCATATATTTT
cdr3_aa: CASSLGGVNTIYF

j_call: TRBJ2-2
clone_size: .
d_call: TRBD2
v_call: TRBV11-2
cdr3_nt: TGTGCCAGCAGCTCGTTACTAGCGGGAGGGCCGTTTAAGGGGGAGCTGTTTTTT
cdr3_aa: CASSSLLAGGPFKGELFF

j_call: TRBJ1-2
clone_size: .
d_call: .
v_call: TRBV7-2
cdr3_nt: TGTGCCAGCAGCTTACAAACAGCTGACTATGGCTACACCTTC
cdr3_aa: CASSLQTADYGYTF

j_call: TRBJ2-1
clone_size: .
d_call: TRBD1
v_call: TRBV29-1
cdr3_nt: TGCAGCGTTCGGACAGGCTCCTACAATGAGCAGTTCTTC
cdr3_aa: CSVRTGSYNEQFF

j_call: TRBJ1-2
clone_size: .
d_call: .
v_call: TRBV18
cdr3_nt: TGTGCCAGCTCACCACCGTGGGTCGGGAACTATGGCTACACCTTC
cdr3_aa: CASSPPWVGNYGYTF

j_call: TRBJ2-3
clone_size: .
d_call: TRBD2
v_call: TRBV30
cdr3_nt: TGTGCCTGGTGCGCGCGGGGGTCCACAGATACGCAGTATTTT
cdr3_aa: CAWCARGSTDTQYF

j_call: TRBJ1-5
clone_size: once
d_call: .
v_call: TRBV12-3/TRBV12-4
cdr3_nt: TGTGCCAGCAGTTTTGGCAGTAATCAGCCCCAGCATTTT
cdr3_aa: CASSFGSNQPQHF

j_call: TRBJ2-5
clone_size: .
d_call: TRBD2
v_call: TRBV19
cdr3_nt: TGTGCCAGTAGTCTCCGCCTGACTAGCGGGACGGGAGGCCAGTACTTC
cdr3_aa: CASSLRLTSGTGGQYF

j_call: TRBJ2-3
clone_size: once
d_call: .
v_call: TRBV9
cdr3_nt: TGTGCCAGCAGTGGGAAGGTAGCGGCTAGCACAGATACGCAGTATTTT
cdr3_aa: CASSGKVAASTDTQYF

j_call: TRBJ1-1
clone_size: .
d_call: .
v_call: TRBV11-2
cdr3_nt: TGTGCCAGCAGCTTAGCTGGGGGGCGCAGGAGTGAAGCTTTCTTT
cdr3_aa: CASSLAGGRRSEAFF

j_call: TRBJ1-4
clone_size: .
d_call: TRBD1
v_call: TRBV5-4
cdr3_nt: TGTGCCAGCAGCTTTGGGACAGTGGGAAAACTGTTTTTT
cdr3_aa: CASSFGTVGKLFF

j_call: TRBJ2-1
clone_size: .
d_call: .
v_call: TRBV9
cdr3_nt: TGTGCCAGCAGCGTGGATAACACCTACAATGAGCAGTTCTTC
cdr3_aa: CASSVDNTYNEQFF

j_call: TRBJ2-1
clone_size: once
d_call: .
v_call: TRBV5-4
cdr3_nt: TGTGCCAGCACCCCTCGGGGGAGGCCACCCAATGAGCAGTTCTTC
cdr3_aa: CASTPRGRPPNEQFF

j_call: TRBJ1-2
clone_size: .
d_call: .
v_call: TRBV7-9
cdr3_nt: TGTGCCGGGGCTGGGGACGGAGGCTACACCTTC
cdr3_aa: CAGAGDGGYTF

j_call: TRBJ2-6
clone_size: .
d_call: .
v_call: TRBV30
cdr3_nt: TGTGCCTGGAGTGTCGGGACCGTGAGCTCTGGGGCCAACGTCCTGACTTTC
cdr3_aa: CAWSVGTVSSGANVLTF

j_call: TRBJ2-1
clone_size: .
d_call: TRBD2
v_call: TRBV2
cdr3_nt: TGTGCCAGCAGTGAGTCTGCGAGCGGGGGGTTGATTTGGGAGCAGTTCTTC
cdr3_aa: CASSESASGGLIWEQFF

j_call: TRBJ2-2
clone_size: .
d_call: .
v_call: TRBV4-3
cdr3_nt: TGCGCCAGCAGCCGGCAGGGGTGGGGAGCCGGGGAGCTGTTTTTT
cdr3_aa: CASSRQGWGAGELFF

j_call: TRBJ2-2
clone_size: .
d_call: TRBD1
v_call: TRBV4-2
cdr3_nt: TGTGCCAGCAGCCGGGGACAGGGCTTCACCGGGGAGCTGTTTTTT
cdr3_aa: CASSRGQGFTGELFF

j_call: TRBJ2-7
clone_size: .
d_call: .
v_call: TRBV7-3
cdr3_nt: TGTGCCAGCAGCTTGGGGGACCTCTACGAGCAGTACTTC
cdr3_aa: CASSLGDLYEQYF

j_call: TRBJ2-7
clone_size: .
d_call: .
v_call: TRBV10-1
cdr3_nt: TGCGCCAGGACAAACAGGGGAGGGGAGCAGTACTTC
cdr3_aa: CARTNRGGEQYF

j_call: TRBJ1-2
clone_size: .
d_call: .
v_call: TRBV7-9
cdr3_nt: TGTGCCAGCAGGTCACAGGGACGTAACTATGGCTACACCTTC
cdr3_aa: CASRSQGRNYGYTF

j_call: TRBJ2-2
clone_size: .
d_call: .
v_call: TRBV27
cdr3_nt: TGTGCCAGCAGTTACGGAGGGAACACCGGGGAGCTGTTTTTT
cdr3_aa: CASSYGGNTGELFF